Many counts were recorded for the clone carrying this TCR beta chain. Its antigen is undetermined. This entry comes from a study of T cells after yellow fever vaccination. About the research overall: Preparing low-cell-number fractions relied on SMART-Seq v4 Ultra Low Input.

Whole-study results and caveats: Subsequent to the booster, the majority of primary-vaccination clones reappeared (roughly 96% CD4, around 85% CD8).

UMIs and a universal primer site were added when TCR cDNA was made by 5'RACE template switching. TCRdb itself ran the 5' RACE reads through MiXCR, one entry per CDR3 protein. Of roughly 160,000 distinct CDR3 sequences listed, about 7% are singletons. The receptor comes from a man younger than 35 who received the YFV17D yellow fever vaccine. The material was CD4+ T cells sorted from PBMCs, obtained 5 days after the first yellow fever vaccination.

The CDR3 sequence is CSAMGDSYTGELFF. DNA for the CDR3: TGCAGCGCAATGGGAGACAGCTACACCGGGGAGCTGTTTTTT. V usage is TRBV29-1 and J usage is TRBJ2-2; tentatively, D is TRBD1 or TRBD2 (5 bases each). Germline assignment: CDR1 SQVTM and CDR2 ANQGSEA. Trimming took off 7 bases at V and 3 bases at J, with 15 bases between the two ends. The CDR3 sequence is 14 residues long.